This T cell receptor beta chain was documented in a study of spatial heterogeneity in lung cancer. Germline V lookup: CDR1 LNHDA, CDR2 SQIVND (reference sequence). V shed 2 bases and J shed 1 base, with 8 bases lying between them. CDR3 length equals 14 residues. TCRdb redid the calling of the 5' RACE reads with MiXCR, one entry per CDR3 protein. This sample has some 22,000 distinct CDR3 sequences, with about 5.6% found just once. The time point here: sample taken at primary tumor resection. The sample in question was PBMCs, obtained at surgery. The chain employs TRBV19 and TRBJ1-1, with D possibly being TRBD1 (5 bases). This sequence was found in a male donor with early-stage non-small cell lung cancer. CDR3 amino acids: CASSIHRRNTEAFF. CDR3 DNA sequence: TGTGCCAGTAGTATACACAGGAGGAACACTGAAGCTTTCTTT.